The 18 T cell receptor beta chains presented below share a single source sample, sequenced in a study of T cells in women clearing cervical HPV infection. Sequenced by immunoSEQ multiplex PCR; TCRdb stores in-frame clones only, minus some. The table for this sample gives about 46,000 clones. The sequenced sample consisted of blood buffy coat. The receptors come from a woman between 18 and 75 years old with a cervical HPV16 infection that either progressed to CIN3+ or cleared (not recorded which).

Comments on this clone: The read terminates 3 residues ahead of where the CDR3 ends, so the germline J gene completes it. The chain joins TRBV5-1 to TRBJ2-2; D is perhaps TRBD1 (6 bases). CDR1 is SGHRS, CDR2 YFSETQ, per germline. Trimming removed 0 bases from V and 1 base from J, with 7 bases in between. This CDR3 is built from 15 residues. The CDR3 reads CASSLDRENTGELFF. CDR3 bases read: TGCGCCAGCAGCTTGGACAGGGAGAACACCGGGGAG.

Concerning this clone itself: The sequence runs out 3 residues before the end of the CDR3; the remainder is reconstructed from the germline J gene. This rearrangement joins TRBV11-1 to TRBJ2-7, with a weak D call TRBD2 (5 bases). The CDR3 has 13 amino acids. Germline CDR1 and CDR2: SGHAT and FQDESV (reference sequence). The V end was cut by 2 bases, the J end by 3 bases, with 8 bases between. This CDR3 reads CASSLTRHYEQYF. CDR3 DNA (partial): TGTGCCAGCAGCTTAACTAGGCACTACGAG.

About this clone: The read ends 3 residues before the CDR3 terminus; that terminus is restored from the germline J gene. V usage is TRBV18 and J usage is TRBJ1-5, with D perhaps matching TRBD1 (6 bases). V was cut by 3 bases and J by 7 bases, with 13 bases left in between. CDR3 length: 14 amino acids. CDR1 KGHSH and CDR2 LQKENI come from the germline V gene. This chain's CDR3 is CASSPDRNMQPQHF. The sequenced CDR3 bases are TGTGCCAGCTCACCGGACAGAAATATGCAGCCC.

Notes on this clone: The missing CDR3 end, 3 residues past where the read stops, is filled in from the germline J gene. This chain joins TRBV18 and TRBJ2-5, with D perhaps matching TRBD2 (6 bases). The length of the CDR3 is 14 residues. Germline CDR1 reads KGHSH; CDR2 reads LQKENI. V lost 3 bases, J lost 1 base, and 9 bases lay in between. The CDR3 here is CASSPRGLQETQYF. The CDR3 bases that were read are TGTGCCAGCTCACCGCGGGGACTCCAAGAGACC. The entire variable domain, with the rest obtained from reference TRBV18 and TRBJ2-5, is as follows: NAGVMQNPRHLVRRRGQEARLRCSPMKGHSHVYWYRQLPEEGLKFMVYLQKENIIDESGMPKERFSAEFPKEGPSILRIQQVVRGDSAAYFCASSPRGLQETQYFGPGTRLLVL.

As for this clone: The read halts 3 residues ahead of the CDR3 end, with the missing end drawn from the germline J gene. This sequence joins TRBV18 and TRBJ2-2; the D gene is possibly TRBD1 (5 bases). The CDR3 length is 15 residues. The germline gives CDR1 KGHSH, CDR2 LQKENI. CDR3 region: CASSPSPRELGKLFF. The covered CDR3 bases are TGTGCCAGCTCACCTTCCCCCAGGGAATTGGGAAAG.

In regard to this clone: The read stops 3 residues short of the end of the CDR3; the missing end is completed from the germline J gene. V gene TRBV30 combines with J gene TRBJ2-2, with D perhaps TRBD1 (6 bases). Trimming shortened V by 1 base and J by 6 bases, and 9 bases separated the two germline ends. The CDR3 sequence is 13 residues long. Germline V lookup: CDR1 GTSNPN, CDR2 SVGIG (reference sequence). This CDR3 reads CAWSGTGSGELFF. The sequenced CDR3 bases are TGTGCCTGGAGTGGTACAGGGTCCGGGGAG.

Comment on this clone: The CDR3 goes on 3 residues after the read ends, and that part is filled in from the germline J gene. J is TRBJ2-2 and V is TRBV18, with D uncertain. CDR1 and CDR2 (germline): KGHSH, LQKENI. The CDR3 length is 14 residues. The CDR3 bases that were read are TGTGCCAGCTCAAACGCGGCAACTAATGAAAAG. This translates into CASSNAATNEK. The complete CDR3 protein is CASSNAATNEKLFF.

Comments on this clone: Sequencing ends 3 residues short of the CDR3 end; the germline J gene provides the rest. The genes are TRBV2 and TRBJ2-3; TRBD2 agrees at 10 bases. The germline CDR1 and CDR2 sequences are SNHLY and FYNNEI. V was pared by 6 bases and J by 6 bases, with 12 bases of the junction left unmatched. There are 16 residues in the CDR3. The CDR3 here is CASSGFSGGIEDTQYF. The part of the CDR3 DNA that was read is TGTGCCAGCAGCGGATTTAGCGGGGGGATAGAGGATACG. Filled out from reference TRBV2 and TRBJ2-3, the complete variable domain reads EPEVTQTPSHQVTQMGQEVILRCVPISNHLYFYWYRQILGQKVEFLVSFYNNEISEKSEIFDDQFSVERPDGSNFTLKIRSTKLEDSAMYFCASSGFSGGIEDTQYFGPGTRLTVL.

A word on this clone: With the read ending 3 residues before the CDR3 end, the germline J gene is used to fill in that end. The chain carries TRBV19 and TRBJ1-2, with D tentatively TRBD1 (5 bases). Germline CDR1 and CDR2: LNHDA and SQIVND (reference sequence). The CDR3 runs 14 residues. CDR3 DNA, as far as it was read: TGTGCCAGTAGTATTCAAGGGGATCGGAACATC. Translation gives CASSIQGDRNI. In full, the CDR3 is CASSIQGDRNIYTF.

Details on this clone: At one end, the junction sequence differs from germline, possibly due to a read error. At the DNA level, this CDR3 is encoded by other sequences in the same sample as well. Partial CDR3 DNA: TGTGCCAGCTCCCAGGGGGGCTCGGCTGGAAACACA. Its translation: CASSQGGSAGNT. The CDR3 in full is CASSQGGSAGNTIYF. The rearrangement joins TRBV18 to TRBJ1-3, with 7 bases that match TRBD1. The missing CDR3 end, 3 residues past where the read stops, is filled in from the germline J gene. This CDR3 comprises 15 residues. Germline V gene data show CDR1 as KGHSH and CDR2 as LQKENI.

For this clone: The read is 3 residues too short to cover the CDR3 end, so that end is filled in from the germline J gene. The rearrangement uses TRBV29-1 and TRBJ2-7, with 8 bases identical to TRBD2. CDR1 is SQVTM, CDR2 ANQGSEA, per germline. This CDR3 comprises 12 residues. V lost 8 bases and J lost 3; bases outside the gene matches: 6. The CDR3 DNA, read in part, is TGCAGCCACTCCGGGACTAGCTACGAG. It encodes CSHSGTSYE. The full CDR3 protein reads CSHSGTSYEQYF.

Concerning this clone: The sequence runs out 3 residues before the end of the CDR3; the remainder is reconstructed from the germline J gene. V is TRBV20-1 and J is TRBJ2-5, with 7 bases lining up with TRBD2. Trimming took 2 bases from V and 3 from J; bases not matched to a gene: 9. The CDR3 extends over 15 amino acids. CDR1 DFQATT and CDR2 SNEGSKA come from the germline V gene (reference sequence). The CDR3: CSARPGTTAEETQYF. The sequenced CDR3 bases are TGCAGTGCTAGACCCGGGACTACCGCAGAAGAGACC.

Regarding this clone: The missing CDR3 end, 3 residues past where the read stops, is filled in from the germline J gene. This rearrangement joins TRBV6-9 to TRBJ2-1; D might be TRBD2 (6 bases). The V and J ends lost 4 bases and 8 bases respectively, with 18 bases between them. The CDR3 is 15 residues long. Germline V gene lookup returns CDR1 MNHGY and CDR2 SVAAGI. The CDR3 loop reads CASSSDGGAHYEQFF. The CDR3 bases that were read are TGTGCCAGCAGTTCCGACGGGGGTGCCCACTATGAG.

Note on this clone: The read halts 3 residues ahead of the CDR3 end, with the missing end drawn from the germline J gene. The chain links TRBV6-1 to TRBJ2-2; weak D call: TRBD2 (6 bases). The CDR3 length is 14 residues. CDR1 MNHNS and CDR2 SASEGT come from the germline V gene. The V end lost 4 bases, the J end lost 7 bases, and 13 bases lay between the germline ends. The chain's CDR3 is CASSARDFHGELFF. The CDR3 DNA, read in part, is TGTGCCAGCAGTGCCCGGGACTTTCACGGGGAG.

Of note for this clone: The observed sequence ends 3 residues before the CDR3 terminus, with the missing tail filled in from the germline J gene. The V call is TRBV19, the J call TRBJ1-1; D is unclear. In germline, CDR1 is LNHDA, CDR2 SQIVND (reference sequence). There are 13 residues in the CDR3. CDR3 protein: CASSIAGALEAFF. Incomplete CDR3 DNA: TGTGCCAGTAGTATAGCAGGCGCCCTCGAA.

To note about this clone: The CDR3 end is not reached by the read, which stops 3 residues before it; the germline J gene fills it in. The chain recombines TRBV10-2 with TRBJ1-5; 7 nucleotides line up with TRBD1. The V gene's germline CDR1 is WSHSY and CDR2 SAAADI. V lost 5 bases, J lost 3 bases, and 4 bases stayed unmatched. The CDR3 spans 14 residues. The CDR3 sequence is CASSSGQINQPQHF. The sequenced CDR3 bases are TGCGCCAGCAGTTCGGGACAGATCAATCAGCCC.

Regarding this clone: The DNA ends 3 residues before the CDR3 does, and the rest of the CDR3 is filled in from the germline J gene. This chain connects TRBV29-1 to TRBJ1-1, with no clear D. This CDR3 comprises 14 residues. Germline V CDR1 and CDR2: SQVTM, ANQGSEA. This CDR3 reads CSVEVSGKEAEAFF. The DNA read from the CDR3 is TGCAGCGTTGAAGTCTCGGGGAAAGAGGCAGAA.

A remark on this clone: The read comes to an end 3 residues before the CDR3 does, leaving the germline J gene to fill in the end. The V call is TRBV6-1, the J call TRBJ1-1; 9 bases align to TRBD1. This CDR3 is built from 16 residues. V shed 0 bases and J 1 base; nucleotides not matched to a gene: 3. The germline CDR1 and CDR2 sequences are MNHNS and SASEGT. CDR3 DNA, as far as it was read: TGTGCCAGCAGTGAAGCCCCGGGACAGGGGAACACTGAA. Protein product: CASSEAPGQGNTE. The whole CDR3 reads CASSEAPGQGNTEAFF.